The 24 T cell receptor beta chains listed next were all sequenced from one sample in a study of cytomegalovirus exposure and HLA in healthy donors. Use of 60 Vbeta and 13 Jbeta primers characterized the PCR. The table came from immunoSEQ multiplex PCR; TCRdb's copy has only in-frame clones and leaves some out. The repertoire holds some 190,000 clones, 75% to 90% seen once, with roughly 0.32% in the top ten. Sequencing used PBMCs. These receptors all come from a woman aged 25 to 39 in good health and CMV-seronegative.

The gene calls are TRBV28 and TRBJ1-5; 8 bases match TRBD1. Trimming took 6 bases from V and 0 from J; bases not matched to a gene: 4. Looked up from germline, CDR1 is MDHEN and CDR2 is SYDVKM. The CDR3 is 15 amino acids. The chain's CDR3 is CASSTGGYSNQPQHF. The CDR3 nucleotides are TGTGCCAGCAGCACAGGGGGTTATAGCAATCAGCCCCAGCATTTT.

V is TRBV30 and J is TRBJ2-7, with TRBD1 matching 9 bases. The CDR3 covers 12 residues. Germline V gene lookup returns CDR1 GTSNPN and CDR2 SVGIG (reference sequence). DNA for the CDR3: TGTACCGGGACAGGGAAAACCTACGAGCAGTACTTC. Translation gives CTGTGKTYEQYF.

The CDR3 loop reads CASSQDTGEGTEAFF. In nucleotides, the CDR3 is TGTGCCAGCAGCCAAGATACGGGAGAGGGGACTGAAGCTTTCTTT. The chain joins TRBV4-2 to TRBJ1-1; D possibly corresponds to TRBD1 (5 bases). There are 15 residues in the CDR3. CDR1 and CDR2 from the germline V gene are LGHNA and YNFKEQ. The V gene lost 0 bases and the J gene lost 5 bases, with 13 bases spanning the gap.

The chain carries TRBV7-3 and TRBJ2-6; 12 bases align to TRBD2. The V segment lost 0 bases and the J segment 3 bases; nucleotides outside the gene matches: 15. The CDR3 is made up of 22 amino acids. The V gene's germline CDR1 is SGHTA and CDR2 FQGTGA. CDR3 protein: CASSLTGLAGIRHLVGANVLTF. The CDR3 region has the DNA TGTGCCAGCAGCTTAACAGGACTAGCGGGAATCAGGCATCTTGTTGGGGCCAACGTCCTGACTTTC.

The chain uses TRBV14 and TRBJ2-5; maybe TRBD2 (6 bases). Looked up from germline, CDR1 is SGHDN and CDR2 is FVKESK. Trimming left V 1 base short and J 4 bases short, with 13 bases between. This CDR3 spans 15 amino acids. CDR3 in DNA: TGTGCCAGCAGCCAAGGTGCCGGGAGCGGAGAGACCCAGTACTTC. Translating it yields CASSQGAGSGETQYF.

The chain carries TRBV5-1 and TRBJ2-7; 8 bases agree with TRBD1. This CDR3 is 14 amino acids long. The V gene end was trimmed by 4 bases and the J gene end by 4 bases; junction bases not matched to a gene: 7. Germline V gene data show CDR1 as SGHRS and CDR2 as YFSETQ. The DNA for the CDR3 is TGCGCCAGCAGCGCAGACAGGGGAGAGTACGAGCAGTACTTC. Encoded protein: CASSADRGEYEQYF. The full variable domain, completed using reference TRBV5-1 and TRBJ2-7, is KAGVTQTPRYLIKTRGQQVTLSCSPISGHRSVSWYQQTPGQGLQFLFEYFSETQRNKGNFPGRFSGRQFSNSRSEMNVSTLELGDSALYLCASSADRGEYEQYFGPGTRLTVT.

The chain links TRBV5-1 to TRBJ1-3; no definite D call. The V end was cut by 0 bases, the J end by 0 bases, with 7 bases between. CDR1 is SGHRS, CDR2 YFSETQ, per germline. This CDR3 contains 15 residues. The CDR3 DNA follows: TGCGCCAGCAGCTTGGCGAGAGCCTCTGGAAACACCATATATTTT. It yields the protein CASSLARASGNTIYF.

This clone was counted a single time. The chain combines TRBV28 with TRBJ2-7; D unresolved. CDR3 length equals 14 residues. In germline, CDR1 is MDHEN, CDR2 SYDVKM. Trimming removed 7 bases at V and 4 bases at J, with 17 bases between. CDR3 bases: TGTGCCAGCACGAACCGAATGGGCCCATACGAGCAGTACTTC. It specifies CASTNRMGPYEQYF.

The chain recombines TRBV6-6 with TRBJ1-6; TRBD1 matches at 7 bases. V dropped 6 bases and J dropped 12; count of bases not matched to a gene: 17. The CDR3 loop spans 16 amino acids. Germline CDR1 and CDR2: MNHNY and SVGAGI (reference sequence). CDR3 protein: CASSPDRASGFRPLHF. The CDR3 nucleotides read TGTGCCAGCAGCCCCGACAGGGCGTCGGGGTTCAGACCCCTCCACTTT.

The rearrangement uses TRBV6-1 and TRBJ1-5, with 11 bases that match TRBD1. J was trimmed by 7 bases and V by 6 bases; bases with no gene match: 5. Germline values: CDR1 MNHNS, CDR2 SASEGT. The CDR3 loop spans 14 amino acids. The CDR3, as DNA: TGTGCCAGCAGACACCGGGACAGGGGGCAGCCCCAGCATTTT. Its translation: CASRHRDRGQPQHF.

The chain links TRBV29-1 to TRBJ2-7; 12 nucleotides line up with TRBD1. V lost 6 bases and J lost 9; bases outside the gene matches: 9. The germline V gene encodes CDR1 SQVTM and CDR2 ANQGSEA. The CDR3 spans 13 residues. CDR3 sequence: CSVVTGQGAGQYF. In nucleotides, the CDR3 is TGCAGCGTCGTAACGGGACAGGGGGCTGGGCAGTACTTC.

The chain couples TRBV2 to TRBJ1-6; D ambiguous. The CDR3 loop spans 14 amino acids. The germline CDR1 and CDR2 sequences are SNHLY and FYNNEI. The ends were cut back, 9 bases at V and 4 bases at J, with 13 bases in the middle. In DNA, the CDR3 is TGTGCCAGTCTAGCAAGGACTTATAATTCACCCCTCCACTTT. It is translated as CASLARTYNSPLHF. The full variable domain, with the rest looked up from reference TRBV2 and TRBJ1-6, is EPEVTQTPSHQVTQMGQEVILRCVPISNHLYFYWYRQILGQKVEFLVSFYNNEISEKSEIFDDQFSVERPDGSNFTLKIRSTKLEDSAMYFCASLARTYNSPLHFGNGTRLTVT.

The gene calls are TRBV7-9 and TRBJ1-2; 7 nucleotides match TRBD1. The CDR3 spans 15 residues. Germline loops: CDR1 SEHNR, CDR2 FQNEAQ (reference sequence). V shed 1 base, J shed 7 bases, and the junction held 9 bases outside the gene matches. This CDR3 is CASSLEVGGGAGYTF. CDR3 nucleotide sequence: TGTGCCAGCAGCTTAGAGGTTGGAGGGGGCGCTGGCTACACCTTC.

Turning to this clone: The sample contains more than one DNA sequence encoding this CDR3. For the CDR3, the DNA is TGTGCCAGCAGCCCGACAGCCCTAGCCAAAAACATTCAGTACTTC. It yields the protein CASSPTALAKNIQYF. The rearrangement links TRBV7-2 to TRBJ2-4; TRBD1 might be the D (5 bases). The germline V gene has CDR1 SGHTA and CDR2 FQGNSA. CDR3 length: 15 amino acids. V was clipped by 5 bases and J by 0 bases, with 11 bases between them.

About this clone itself: In the same sample, other DNA sequences code for this CDR3. The V gene is TRBV11-2, the J gene TRBJ2-7, with D uncertain. This CDR3 is built from 12 residues. Germline V lookup: CDR1 SGHAT, CDR2 FQNNGV. V lost 5 bases and J 2 bases, leaving 7 bases between the germline ends. CDR3: CASSRQAYEQYF. In DNA form, the CDR3 reads TGTGCCAGCAGCCGGCAGGCCTACGAGCAGTACTTC.

V is TRBV2 and J is TRBJ2-7; D is perhaps TRBD2 (5 bases). CDR1 and CDR2 (germline): SNHLY, FYNNEI. V was shortened by 11 bases and J by 0 bases, with 11 bases between the two germline ends. This CDR3 is 12 amino acids long. The CDR3 nucleotides read TGTGCCGGAGGTCCCTTCTCCTACGAGCAGTACTTC. It yields the protein CAGGPFSYEQYF.

This chain connects TRBV13 to TRBJ1-1, with TRBD1 as a possible D gene (6 bases). The CDR3 spans 13 residues. V lost 1 base and J 3 bases, leaving 6 bases between the germline ends. From germline, CDR1 is PRHDT and CDR2 FYEKMQ (reference sequence). The CDR3 region is CASSLAGDTEAFF. DNA of the CDR3: TGTGCCAGCAGCTTAGCAGGGGACACTGAAGCTTTCTTT.

The V gene is TRBV29-1, the J gene TRBJ1-1; D remains ambiguous. Germline V CDR1 and CDR2: SQVTM, ANQGSEA. Trimming removed 7 bases from V and 0 bases from J, with 9 bases in between. The CDR3 contains 12 residues. CDR3 loop: CSADTLNTEAFF. CDR3 in DNA: TGCAGCGCAGACACCTTGAACACTGAAGCTTTCTTT.

CDR3 bases: TGTGCCAGCAGTCCTCGGACAGGGAGAGGCGAGCAGTACTTC. Protein: CASSPRTGRGEQYF. The V call is TRBV6-5, the J call TRBJ2-7, with TRBD1 identical over 8 bases. This CDR3 has 14 amino acids. V shed 5 bases, J shed 6 bases, and the junction held 9 bases outside the gene matches. Per germline, CDR1 MNHEY and CDR2 SVGAGI.

This clone appeared once. The CDR3 reads CASSPRAAGGYGYTF. CDR3 bases: TGTGCCAGTAGTCCGCGGGCCGCCGGAGGGTATGGCTACACCTTC. The chain has TRBV19 and TRBJ1-2; D unresolved. CDR3 length equals 15 residues. CDR1 and CDR2 from the germline V gene are LNHDA and SQIVND (reference sequence). V lost 5 bases and J 5 bases, leaving 18 bases between the germline ends.

The V gene is TRBV21-1, the J gene TRBJ1-5; whether TRBD1, the table's D call, matches the DNA was not checked. TRBV21-1 is classified as a pseudogene. The CDR3 loop spans 17 amino acids. The CDR3 nucleotides are TGTGCCAGCAGAATAACGCCTAGGGGTAAAAGCAATCAGCCCCAGCATTTT. It is translated as CASRITPRGKSNQPQHF.

The J gene is TRBJ1-4, the V gene TRBV29-1, with D possibly TRBD1 on 6 matching bases. Germline CDR1 and CDR2: SQVTM and ANQGSEA. CDR3 size: 14 residues. V lost 7 bases and J 7 bases, leaving 19 bases between the germline ends. The CDR3 spells CSATGLAQPEKLFF. The CDR3 bases are TGCAGCGCGACAGGTCTTGCGCAACCTGAAAAACTGTTTTTT. The full variable domain, its missing parts supplied by reference TRBV29-1 and TRBJ1-4, is SAVISQKPSRDICQRGTSLTIQCQVDSQVTMMFWYRQQPGQSLTLIATANQGSEATYESGFVIDKFPISRPNLTFSTLTVSNMSPEDSSIYLCSATGLAQPEKLFFGSGTQLSVL.

The chain recombines TRBV27 with TRBJ2-1; TRBD2 agrees at 10 bases. Trimming at V came to 6 bases and at J to 0 bases, leaving 11 bases not matched to a gene. The CDR3 consists of 18 residues. Germline V gives CDR1 MNHEY, CDR2 SMNVEV (reference sequence). The CDR3, as DNA: TGTGCCAGCAGCGGAACTAGCGGGATCCCAAGCTCCTACAATGAGCAGTTCTTC. Translating it yields CASSGTSGIPSSYNEQFF.

This clone appeared once. The chain uses TRBV10-3 and TRBJ2-1; TRBD2 is a possible D gene (5 bases). Germline assignment: CDR1 ENHRY and CDR2 SYGVKD. The CDR3 is 13 amino acids. The V and J ends lost 9 bases and 7 bases respectively, with 16 bases between them. DNA for the CDR3: TGTGCCATAGGGTTTGCGGGCGAGAATGAGCAGTTCTTC. This codes for CAIGFAGENEQFF.